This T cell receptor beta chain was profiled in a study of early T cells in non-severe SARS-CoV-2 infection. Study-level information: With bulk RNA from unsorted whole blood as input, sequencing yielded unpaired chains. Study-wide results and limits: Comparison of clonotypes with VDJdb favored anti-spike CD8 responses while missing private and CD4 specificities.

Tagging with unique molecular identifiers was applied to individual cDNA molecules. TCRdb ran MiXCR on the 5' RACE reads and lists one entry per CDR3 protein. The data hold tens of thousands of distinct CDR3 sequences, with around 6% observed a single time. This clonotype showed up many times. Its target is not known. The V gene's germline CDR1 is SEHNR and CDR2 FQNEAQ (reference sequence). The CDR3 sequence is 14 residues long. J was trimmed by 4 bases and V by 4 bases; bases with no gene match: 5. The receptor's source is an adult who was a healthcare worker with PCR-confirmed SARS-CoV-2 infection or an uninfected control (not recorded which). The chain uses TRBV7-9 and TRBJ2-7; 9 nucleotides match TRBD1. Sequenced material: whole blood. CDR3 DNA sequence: TGTGCCAGCAGCTCGGGGACAGGGAGGTACGAGCAGTACTTC. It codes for CASSSGTGRYEQYF.